The T cell receptor beta chain under discussion was sequenced for a study of T-cell reconstitution after alpha-beta-depleted transplantation in children. Using unique molecular identifiers, the investigators prepared the TCRbeta library. TCRdb redid the calling of the PCR reads with MiXCR, one entry per CDR3 protein. The data hold 25,000 to 30,000 distinct CDR3 sequences, with about 18% observed a single time. Overall study results and limits: T cells produced anew were the main source of T-cell counts and diversity one year after transplant.

Germline V lookup: CDR1 SQVTM, CDR2 ANQGSEA. CDR3 length: 13 amino acids. This clonotype occurred once. No antigen is known for it. A read error is possible here, since a much larger clone lies one base away. Here the sequenced sample was PBMCs, mostly from graft donor cells, taken 60 days after TCRalphabeta/CD19-depleted stem cell transplant. This clonotype was sampled from a male patient under 10 years old who had a stem cell transplant for acute lymphoblastic leukemia, so the T cells may come from the graft donor. The rearrangement links TRBV29-1 to TRBJ2-7; TRBD1 aligns across 7 bases. The CDR3 coding sequence is TGCAGCGCGAGACAGGGTTCGGGGTACGAGCATTACTTC. The encoded protein is CSARQGSGYEHYF.